This T cell receptor (beta chain) stems from a study of T cell responses to AZD1222 COVID-19 vaccine. TCRdb keeps only in-frame clones here, not all; method: immunoSEQ multiplex PCR. The sample carries approximately 110,000 clones, roughly 90% recorded once. This CDR3 spans 15 amino acids. The V end was cut by 0 bases, the J end by 3 bases, with 11 bases between. The chain couples TRBV23-1 to TRBJ1-2; D call uncertain. TRBV23-1 qualifies as an ORF whose function is uncertain. This sample comprised peripheral blood, obtained on day 0 of AZD1222 vaccination. The clonotype comes from an adult in good health. The CDR3 coding sequence is TGCGCCAGCAGTCAATCGCTCTGCTGGGACTATGGCTACACCTTC. Its protein product is CASSQSLCWDYGYTF.